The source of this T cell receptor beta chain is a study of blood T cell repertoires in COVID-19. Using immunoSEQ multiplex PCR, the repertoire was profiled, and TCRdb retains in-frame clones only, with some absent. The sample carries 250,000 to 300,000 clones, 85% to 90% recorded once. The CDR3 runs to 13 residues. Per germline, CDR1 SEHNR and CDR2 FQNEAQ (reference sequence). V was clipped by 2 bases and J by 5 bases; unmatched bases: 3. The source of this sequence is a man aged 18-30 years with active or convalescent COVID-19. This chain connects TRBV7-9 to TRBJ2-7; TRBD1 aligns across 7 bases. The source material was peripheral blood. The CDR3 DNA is TGTGCCAGCAGCTTAACAACAGGGGACGAGCAGTACTTC. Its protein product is CASSLTTGDEQYF.